One and the same sample provided the 30 T cell receptor beta chains below, sequenced in a study of beta chain features in type 1 diabetes. Study-wide findings and caveats: Among all four CD4+ subsets, Type 1 diabetes patients had TCRB CDR3s that were moderately but significantly shorter.

Their target antigens are unknown. Of the isolated RNA, all was reverse transcribed, and so the sequenced material was expressed TCRB transcripts. Clones were sequenced by immunoSEQ multiplex PCR, and TCRdb holds only the in-frame ones, with some missing. The sample records about 650,000 clones, 12% being singletons. The sample consisted of naive CD4+ T cells from blood. These receptors were obtained from a man younger than 45 with type 1 diabetes.

A few counts support this clone. The chain uses TRBV6-5 and TRBJ1-2; TRBD1 agrees at 10 bases. Germline assignment: CDR1 MNHEY and CDR2 SVGAGI. J lost 7 bases, V lost 6 bases, and 11 bases had no gene match. This CDR3 region has 15 residues. CDR3 residues: CASSPQGQGYGGYTF. CDR3 DNA sequence: TGTGCCAGCAGCCCCCAGGGACAGGGGTATGGTGGCTACACCTTC.

The gene calls are TRBV5-6 and TRBJ2-7, with a weak D call TRBD2 (6 bases). Per the germline V gene, CDR1 is SGHDT and CDR2 is YYEEEE. Trimming removed 5 bases from V and 2 bases from J, with 11 bases in between. This CDR3 has 13 amino acids. CDR3 in amino acids: CASSGWGAYEQYF. In DNA form, the CDR3 reads TGTGCCAGCAGTGGCTGGGGGGCCTACGAGCAGTACTTC.

This sequence joins TRBV7-2 and TRBJ2-2; 7 positions agree with TRBD1. Germline V CDR1 and CDR2: SGHTA, FQGNSA. Trimming took 4 bases from V and 2 from J; bases not matched to a gene: 7. The length of the CDR3 is 16 residues. In DNA form, the CDR3 reads TGTGCCAGCAGCTGGGCCGGGACAGCCAACACCGGGGAGCTGTTTTTT. Translation gives CASSWAGTANTGELFF.

The genes are TRBV19 and TRBJ1-5, with 8 positions matching TRBD1. V lost 8 bases, J lost 5 bases, and 8 bases stayed unmatched. The CDR3 extends over 14 amino acids. Germline V gene sequence: CDR1 LNHDA, CDR2 SQIVND (reference sequence). CDR3 sequence: CASHEDREYQPQHF. CDR3 sequence (DNA): TGTGCCAGTCACGAGGACAGGGAGTATCAGCCCCAGCATTTT.

V gene TRBV6-5 combines with J gene TRBJ2-5; TRBD1 or TRBD2 may be the D gene (5 bases each). V shed 6 bases and J shed 9 bases, with 20 bases lying between them. The CDR3 consists of 14 residues. In germline, CDR1 is MNHEY, CDR2 SVGAGI. CDR3 region: CASRQPGTVSPQYF. In DNA, the CDR3 is TGTGCCAGCAGACAACCCGGGACGGTCTCCCCCCAGTACTTC.

This clone was seen more than once but under ten times. The rearrangement links TRBV7-2 to TRBJ1-1; D is unresolved. CDR3 size: 11 residues. Germline CDR1 reads SGHTA; CDR2 reads FQGNSA. The V and J ends lost 6 bases and 2 bases respectively, with 4 bases between them. Here the CDR3 DNA reads TGTGCCAGCAGGGGAAACACTGAAGCTTTCTTT. As protein: CASRGNTEAFF.

The chain has TRBV28 and TRBJ2-5; D call uncertain. This CDR3 is built from 13 residues. Germline V gives CDR1 MDHEN, CDR2 SYDVKM. Trimming pared 6 bases from V and 1 base from J, leaving 9 bases between. CDR3 DNA sequence: TGTGCCAGCAGAGTGAGCTCCCAAGAGACCCAGTACTTC. Translating it yields CASRVSSQETQYF.

The chain is built from TRBV10-3 and TRBJ2-1; TRBD1 or TRBD2 may be the D gene (5 bases each). This CDR3 comprises 20 residues. CDR1 and CDR2 (germline): ENHRY, SYGVKD. Trimming cost V 4 bases and J 1 base, with 26 bases left between them. CDR3 in DNA: TGTGCCATCAGTGGTTTTGTAGGGACGGCTAGAGCCCAATCCTACAATGAGCAGTTCTTC. Its translation is CAISGFVGTARAQSYNEQFF.

The chain couples TRBV29-1 to TRBJ1-2; unclear D gene. Trimming removed 8 bases at V and 3 bases at J, with 19 bases between. The CDR3 totals 14 residues. Germline V gene sequence: CDR1 SQVTM, CDR2 ANQGSEA. CDR3 sequence: CSSKRAGDYYGYTF. The CDR3 DNA reads as TGCAGCAGTAAACGGGCAGGAGATTACTATGGCTACACCTTC.

This chain uses TRBV18 with TRBJ2-7; 9 bases align to TRBD1. CDR1 and CDR2 from the germline V gene are KGHSH and LQKENI. The CDR3 has 14 amino acids. J gave up 5 bases and V 3 bases, and 5 bases lay outside the gene matches. CDR3 in amino acids: CASSPRTGEDEQYF. CDR3 sequence (DNA): TGTGCCAGCTCACCGCGGACAGGGGAGGACGAGCAGTACTTC. Drawing the rest from reference TRBV18 and TRBJ2-7, the complete variable domain is NAGVMQNPRHLVRRRGQEARLRCSPMKGHSHVYWYRQLPEEGLKFMVYLQKENIIDESGMPKERFSAEFPKEGPSILRIQQVVRGDSAAYFCASSPRTGEDEQYFGPGTRLTVT.

V is TRBV5-4 and J is TRBJ2-7, with 12 bases aligning to TRBD2. The J segment lost 5 bases and the V segment lost 0 bases, leaving 0 bases of the junction unmatched. The V gene's germline CDR1 is SGHNT and CDR2 YYREEE (reference sequence). CDR3 length equals 14 residues. The CDR3 DNA is TGTGCCAGCAGCTTGGGACTAGCGGGGGACGAGCAGTACTTC. It codes for CASSLGLAGDEQYF.

This clone has only a few counts. The rearrangement uses TRBV4-3 and TRBJ2-3, with D tentatively TRBD1 or TRBD2 (6 bases each). The germline V gene has CDR1 LGHNA and CDR2 YSLEER. The V gene lost 4 bases and the J gene lost 0 bases, with 11 bases spanning the gap. The CDR3 length is 15 residues. CDR3 loop: CASSLVGGSTDTQYF. In DNA form, the CDR3 reads TGCGCCAGCAGCCTGGTGGGGGGCAGCACAGATACGCAGTATTTT.

The genes are TRBV30 and TRBJ1-5; D is possibly TRBD1 (6 bases). The CDR3 runs to 15 residues. Germline CDR1 reads GTSNPN; CDR2 reads SVGIG (reference sequence). The ends were cut back, 4 bases at V and 1 base at J, with 14 bases in the middle. This chain's CDR3 is CAWNPPGASNQPQHF. DNA of the CDR3: TGTGCCTGGAACCCTCCAGGGGCAAGCAATCAGCCCCAGCATTTT.

V and J are TRBV7-6 and TRBJ2-7; TRBD1 is a possible D gene (5 bases). The CDR3 extends over 14 amino acids. Trimming took 0 bases from V and 4 from J, leaving 10 bases between them. Germline V gene lookup returns CDR1 SGHVS and CDR2 FNYEAQ. CDR3 protein: CASSLAGDGYEQYF. For the CDR3, the DNA is TGTGCCAGCAGCTTAGCAGGGGATGGGTACGAGCAGTACTTC. The full variable domain, in which reference TRBV7-6 and TRBJ2-7 provide the parts outside the CDR3, is GAGVSQSPRYKVTKRGQDVALRCDPISGHVSLYWYRQALGQGPEFLTYFNYEAQQDKSGLPNDRFSAERPEGSISTLTIQRTEQRDSAMYRCASSLAGDGYEQYFGPGTRLTVT.

The rearrangement joins TRBV5-1 to TRBJ1-6, with D uncertain. The germline V gene has CDR1 SGHRS and CDR2 YFSETQ. The CDR3 contains 13 residues. Deletions cut 6 bases from V and 8 bases from J, with 12 bases between. This CDR3 reads CASKDFTDSPLHF. The DNA of the CDR3 is TGCGCCAGCAAGGATTTCACGGATTCACCCCTCCACTTT.

This clone has just a few counts. V is TRBV29-1 and J is TRBJ1-1; weak D call: TRBD1 (5 bases). Germline V gives CDR1 SQVTM, CDR2 ANQGSEA. The V end lost 7 bases, the J end lost 4 bases, and 22 bases lay between the germline ends. CDR3 size: 15 residues. The CDR3: CSAGGPRGSGTEAFF. The DNA of the CDR3 is TGCAGCGCGGGGGGACCACGCGGGAGCGGCACTGAAGCTTTCTTT.

V gene TRBV7-2 combines with J gene TRBJ1-1; D is uncertain. This CDR3 has 12 residues. Looked up from germline, CDR1 is SGHTA and CDR2 is FQGNSA. V shed 1 base and J shed 8 bases, with 8 bases lying between them. CDR3 sequence: CASSLGPPEAFF. CDR3 nucleotides: TGTGCCAGCAGCTTAGGGCCCCCGGAAGCTTTCTTT.

The chain combines TRBV7-8 with TRBJ2-1; 9 bases line up with TRBD1. CDR1 is SGHVS, CDR2 FQNEAQ, per germline. The length of the CDR3 is 16 residues. J gave up 9 bases and V 2 bases, and 11 bases lay outside the gene matches. CDR3 nucleotide sequence: TGTGCCAGCAGCTTACGACCCGGGACAGGGTTGAGTGAGCAGTTCTTC. Translated: CASSLRPGTGLSEQFF.

This clone has only a few counts. This sequence joins TRBV28 and TRBJ2-3; unclear D gene. Trimming shortened V by 4 bases and J by 2 bases, and 1 base separated the two germline ends. CDR3 length: 11 residues. Germline loops: CDR1 MDHEN, CDR2 SYDVKM. The DNA of the CDR3 is TGTGCCAGCAGTTACACAGATACGCAGTATTTT. Translating it yields CASSYTDTQYF.

CDR3 coding DNA: TGTGCCAGCAGCCCCGGACAGGGGTTAAGGGCCAACGTCCTGACTTTC. This gives the protein CASSPGQGLRANVLTF. The chain joins TRBV7-2 to TRBJ2-6, with 9 bases lining up with TRBD1. The CDR3 length is 16 residues. The germline CDR1 and CDR2 sequences are SGHTA and FQGNSA. After removal of 5 bases from V and 5 bases from J, the junction contained 7 bases not matched to a gene.

The J gene is TRBJ2-3, the V gene TRBV7-9; a weak D match, TRBD2 (6 bases). The germline V and J ends were trimmed by 5 bases and 4 bases, with 16 bases remaining between them. This CDR3 contains 15 residues. Per germline, CDR1 SEHNR and CDR2 FQNEAQ (reference sequence). The CDR3 loop reads CASSPAAGSADTQYF. CDR3 bases: TGTGCCAGCAGCCCCGCTGCGGGGTCGGCAGATACGCAGTATTTT.

The table lists this clone with a few counts. The rearrangement links TRBV6-5 to TRBJ2-3; 10 bases are a match to TRBD2. The V gene end was trimmed by 5 bases and the J gene end by 4 bases; junction bases not matched to a gene: 6. CDR3 size: 15 residues. Looked up from germline, CDR1 is MNHEY and CDR2 is SVGAGI. The CDR3 DNA is TGTGCCAGCAGTAGCGGGGGGGCCAGGGCAGATACGCAGTATTTT. It encodes CASSSGGARADTQYF.

The chain combines TRBV7-2 with TRBJ2-7; D gene uncertain. Germline V gene data show CDR1 as SGHTA and CDR2 as FQGNSA. The ends were cut back, 4 bases at V and 6 bases at J, with 7 bases in the middle. The CDR3 covers 11 residues. Written as DNA, the CDR3 is TGTGCCAGCAGCTCCCAGGTCGAGCAGTACTTC. The encoded protein is CASSSQVEQYF.

This clone was seen a few times. The CDR3 DNA reads TGTGCCAGCAGCCTTGGACAGGGGGCGGATGGCTACACCTTC. Its protein product is CASSLGQGADGYTF. The chain recombines TRBV4-2 with TRBJ1-2; 11 bases are a match to TRBD1. Looked up from germline, CDR1 is LGHNA and CDR2 is YNFKEQ. The junction had 4 bases not matched to a gene; V was cut back by 4 bases and J by 6 bases. The CDR3 is 14 amino acids.

About this clone: Other DNA sequences in the sample encode the same CDR3. This chain connects TRBV7-2 to TRBJ2-7; D possibly uses TRBD1 or TRBD2 (5 bases each). Germline CDR1 is SGHTA and CDR2 is FQGNSA. CDR3 length: 15 amino acids. Trimming took 1 base from V and 2 from J, leaving 12 bases between them. This chain's CDR3 is CASSLGGTRTYEQYF. The CDR3 coding sequence is TGTGCCAGCAGCTTAGGGGGGACCAGAACCTACGAGCAGTACTTC.

This clone was seen more than once but under ten times. The chain links TRBV2 to TRBJ2-4; the D gene is possibly TRBD2 (5 bases). This CDR3 is 15 amino acids long. CDR1 is SNHLY, CDR2 FYNNEI, per germline. V gave up 3 bases and J gave up 6 bases, with 15 bases separating them. CDR3 in amino acids: CASSDWEFTSNIQYF. DNA of the CDR3: TGTGCCAGCAGTGATTGGGAGTTCACTTCAAACATTCAGTACTTC.

As for this clone: The germline gene is not matched at one end of the junction; a read error may be the cause. The gene calls are TRBV9 and TRBJ1-3, with D possibly being TRBD1 (5 bases). Per the germline V gene, CDR1 is SGDLS and CDR2 is YYNGEE. CDR3 length equals 11 residues. The CDR3 bases are TGTGCCAGCAGCGTAGACTCCCGAGGGGATTTT. This gives the protein CASSVDSRGDF.

This chain joins TRBV18 and TRBJ1-2; D unclear. Trimming pared 2 bases from V and 8 bases from J, leaving 6 bases between. This CDR3 has 11 residues. From germline, CDR1 is KGHSH and CDR2 LQKENI. The CDR3 protein is CASSPREGYTF. CDR3 in DNA: TGTGCCAGCTCACCAAGAGAAGGCTACACCTTC.

This clone was seen only a few times. The sample carries other DNA sequences with the same CDR3. The rearrangement links TRBV4-3 to TRBJ1-6; the match to TRBD1 covers 9 bases. The junction had 4 bases not matched to a gene; V was cut back by 1 base and J by 9 bases. The CDR3 length is 15 residues. Looked up from germline, CDR1 is LGHNA and CDR2 is YSLEER. The CDR3 loop reads CASSQGTGVRSPLHF. The CDR3 DNA is TGCGCCAGCAGCCAAGGGACAGGGGTTCGTTCACCCCTCCACTTT.

The rearrangement joins TRBV5-6 to TRBJ1-2; D is unclear. The CDR3 has 13 amino acids. From germline, CDR1 is SGHDT and CDR2 YYEEEE. Trimming removed 3 bases at V and 3 bases at J, with 9 bases between. The CDR3: CASSSSGDYGYTF. The CDR3 DNA sequence: TGTGCCAGCAGCTCAAGCGGGGACTATGGCTACACCTTC.